Given below is one T cell receptor beta chain in context. Its antigen has not been determined. No clone much larger than this one lies a single base away; base qualities are absent. The CDR3 numbers 15 residues from cysteine through phenylalanine. Solely the CDR3 DNA is kept, with 45 bases framed from the first base. Taken from the germline V gene, the CDR1 and CDR2 loops are MNHEY and SVGAGI. Trimmed from V: 8 bases; trimmed from J: 8 bases; junction bases lacking a gene match: 16. This sample is drawn from a study of graft-versus-host responses after intestinal transplantation (dated by TCRdb to the early 2020s). Regarding the research as a whole: The transplants that recipients got were multivisceral, liver-intestinal, or isolated intestinal. Every recipient was given anti-thymocyte globulin induction, then maintenance tacrolimus and steroids for about 3 years. Graft-versus-host and host-versus-graft alloreactive T cell clones were tracked in the graft, circulation and bone marrow after intestinal transplantation using bulk TCR-beta CDR3 sequencing. To identify alloreactive clones, pre-transplant mixed lymphocyte reaction products were sequenced and then compared with unstimulated pre-transplant donor and recipient T cells. The cohort enrolled under 25 intestinal transplant recipients including one retransplant, and a few patients lacking pretransplant specimens were excluded. A peak of at least 4% donor T cells among recipient peripheral blood mononuclear cells was the definition used for donor T cell macrochimerism. Samples from a few later patients were sequenced in-house on an Illumina MiSeq with MiXCR processing rather than by the commercial service.

The receptor library was made with the immunoSEQ multiplex PCR assay. For most patients, genomic DNA was isolated with the Qiagen DNeasy Blood and Tissue Kit and sent frozen to Adaptive Biotechnologies for TCR sequencing. Adaptive Biotechnologies carried out high-throughput TCR-beta CDR3 sequencing of genomic DNA for most patients. Turning to the authors' computational methods: TCR sequencing data for some 17 patients were retrieved from Adaptive's ImmunoSEQ software; three other patients were processed with MiXCR and VDJtools. To correct CD4 versus CD8 sorting errors, any sequence found in both subsets at a frequency ratio below 5:1 was removed. Because the origin of CDR3 nucleotide sequences shared between donor and recipient could not be assigned, those sequences were removed. At least 2-fold expansion over unstimulated cells and a minimum CFSE-low frequency of 0.002% (template counts) or 0.001% (read counts) were required for clones to be classified as alloreactive. Mappable clones were those detected in sequenced pre-transplant spleen, lymph node, or MLR CFSE-low populations of the donor or recipient. Cumulative frequency of alloreactive clones was calculated as a percentage of all sequences weighted by copy number. Entries here come from immuneACCESS through TCRdb and include only in-frame sequences with V and J called. Some clones fail to appear in such tables; in the studies checked, an unresolved V gene covers under half of the shortfall, and the cause of the remainder is unknown. V and J calls plus clone size are reproduced from that table; the DNA served to infer D and trimming. The sample records tens of thousands of clones, roughly four fifths of which are singletons. The ten top clones hold 17% of the sample.

The time point label, as the study defines it: cells obtained before transplantation from donor or recipient. CD3+CD4+ and CD3+CD8+ populations were FACS-sorted from unstimulated pre-transplant donor and recipient cells taken from spleen or lymph nodes. The research as a whole found: Peak levels of circulating GvH clones were associated with declines in HvG clones early after transplant. Conclusions were limited by the relatively low number and heterogeneity of intestinal transplant patients. High GvH to HvG T cell clonal ratios were observed in the allografts of patients with donor T cell macrochimerism. GvH clones were detected in recipient bone marrow, and some appeared earlier in ileal mucosa or blood, consistent with an intestinal mucosal origin.

Sequences were derived from unstimulated CD8+ T cells sorted from spleen or lymph node cells, sampled before intestinal transplant. In this chain, TRBV6-5 is recombined with TRBJ1-2, with TRBD1 matching 8 junction bases. This TCR derives from a human donor who received an intestinal transplant. Here the CDR3 is given as CASGWAGGVSVGYTF. The base sequence is TGTGCCAGCGGGTGGGCAGGGGGCGTAAGTGTCGGCTACACCTTC.